The 21 T cell receptor beta chains below all came from one sample that was sequenced in a study of CD8 T cells in ankylosing spondylitis. Overall study findings and caveats: Characteristic, it appeared, of ankylosing spondylitis blood was a TCR beta motif of eight highly homologous variants.

Their cognate antigens are unknown. TCRdb ran MiXCR on the 5' RACE reads and lists one entry per CDR3 protein. The sample lists approximately 400,000 distinct CDR3 sequences, 26% occurring once. Sequenced sample: blood, either unsorted or a sorted T cell fraction (not recorded which). The receptors originated from a male donor with ankylosing spondylitis.

CDR3 DNA sequence: TGTGCCAGCACCATTGGGGGGCTCAGGAATGAAAAACTGTTTTTT. The encoded protein is CASTIGGLRNEKLFF. The rearrangement uses TRBV7-9 and TRBJ1-4; perhaps TRBD1 as D (6 bases). CDR1 SEHNR and CDR2 FQNEAQ come from the germline V gene (reference sequence). The V gene lost 7 bases and the J gene lost 5 bases, with 17 bases spanning the gap. CDR3 size: 15 residues.

This clonotype has a handful of counts. This chain uses TRBV20-1 with TRBJ2-7, with 7 nucleotides matching TRBD1. This CDR3 is 12 amino acids long. From germline, CDR1 is DFQATT and CDR2 SNEGSKA (reference sequence). Trimming at V came to 3 bases and at J to 2 bases, leaving 1 base not matched to a gene. The CDR3 nucleotides read TGCAGTGCTAGCCAGGGGGCCTACGAGCAGTACTTC. It translates to CSASQGAYEQYF.

The table lists this clonotype with a few counts. CDR3 in amino acids: CASSLETGAGDTQYF. DNA for the CDR3: TGCGCCAGCAGCTTGGAGACAGGGGCCGGAGATACGCAGTATTTT. The chain is built from TRBV5-1 and TRBJ2-3; 8 nucleotides agree with TRBD1. V gave up 0 bases and J gave up 5 bases; unmatched junction bases: 5. The CDR3 has 15 amino acids. The germline gives CDR1 SGHRS, CDR2 YFSETQ.

The rearrangement joins TRBV12-3 or TRBV12-4 to TRBJ2-1; 9 bases are shared with TRBD2. The J segment lost 8 bases and the V segment lost 2 bases, leaving 7 bases of the junction unmatched. This CDR3 is built from 15 residues. The CDR3 loop reads CASSLRVAGEHEQFF. CDR3 DNA: TGTGCCAGCAGTTTAAGGGTAGCGGGAGAACATGAGCAGTTCTTC.

This clonotype was found a few times. The chain joins TRBV7-6 to TRBJ2-7; either TRBD1 or TRBD2 may fit D (5 bases each). The CDR3 is made up of 13 amino acids. The ends were cut back, 6 bases at V and 1 base at J, with 10 bases in the middle. Germline V gives CDR1 SGHVS, CDR2 FNYEAQ. The CDR3 protein is CASSTGGSYEQYF. The CDR3 bases are TGTGCCAGCAGTACTGGGGGATCCTACGAGCAGTACTTC.

The chain is built from TRBV5-1 and TRBJ1-1, with D hard to call. This CDR3 comprises 14 residues. V was cut by 4 bases and J by 2 bases, with 12 bases left in between. Per germline, CDR1 SGHRS and CDR2 YFSETQ. The CDR3 DNA is TGCGCCAGCAGCCGAGATAGGATCAACACTGAAGCTTTCTTT. Amino acid sequence: CASSRDRINTEAFF.

This chain connects TRBV20-1 to TRBJ2-3; a weak D match, TRBD2 (5 bases). Germline V gene sequence: CDR1 DFQATT, CDR2 SNEGSKA (reference sequence). Between the trimmed V and J ends, which lost 4 bases and 0 bases, there was a span of 14 bases. The CDR3 contains 15 residues. The DNA of the CDR3 is TGCAGTGCTACCCCCGGGCGGACTAGCACAGATACGCAGTATTTT. This sequence encodes CSATPGRTSTDTQYF.

In this sample, this clonotype turned up a few times. V and J are TRBV5-1 and TRBJ2-3, with 10 nucleotides matching TRBD2. Germline CDR1 SGHRS, CDR2 YFSETQ. J gave up 2 bases and V 7 bases, and 4 bases lay outside the gene matches. There are 14 residues in the CDR3. For the CDR3, the DNA is TGCGCCAGCGCCGGGACTAGCGCCACAGATACGCAGTATTTT. It specifies CASAGTSATDTQYF.

The chain recombines TRBV20-1 with TRBJ2-3; 8 bases agree with TRBD1. Per the germline V gene, CDR1 is DFQATT and CDR2 is SNEGSKA (reference sequence). The ends lost 5 bases at V and 4 bases at J; junction bases unmatched: 5. The CDR3 spans 13 residues. CDR3 residues: CSASDRVSDTQYF. CDR3 bases: TGCAGTGCTTCGGACAGGGTGTCAGATACGCAGTATTTT.

The CDR3 region has the DNA TGCGCCAGCAGCTTGGGCCGTCAACGGTATGGCTACACCTTC. As protein: CASSLGRQRYGYTF. The chain recombines TRBV5-1 with TRBJ1-2; D not certain. In germline, CDR1 is SGHRS, CDR2 YFSETQ. V lost 0 bases and J lost 5, with 11 bases in between. The CDR3 has 14 amino acids.

This clonotype was seen a handful of times. The V and J genes are TRBV6-1 and TRBJ2-1; TRBD1 agrees at 9 bases. Germline values: CDR1 MNHNS, CDR2 SASEGT. CDR3 length: 13 residues. After removal of 6 bases from V and 14 bases from J, the junction contained 11 bases not matched to a gene. CDR3 DNA sequence: TGTGCCAGCAGGAAATCAAGTGGACAGGGGAAGTTCTTC. Translation gives CASRKSSGQGKFF.

The chain carries TRBV29-1 and TRBJ2-7; 8 bases fit TRBD2. CDR3 length: 13 residues. V lost 8 bases to trimming and J lost 7 bases; unmatched junction nucleotides: 13. Germline CDR1 reads SQVTM; CDR2 reads ANQGSEA. The DNA for the CDR3 is TGCAGCACGCGGGAGCGGGAGTCGGGAGAGCAGTACTTC. Protein: CSTRERESGEQYF.

This clonotype has more than one count but fewer than ten. CDR3 in DNA: TGTGCCAGCAGCTTAGGCCGGGGTAGCGGGAGCACCGGGGAGCTGTTTTTT. Translated, it gives CASSLGRGSGSTGELFF. The rearrangement joins TRBV7-2 to TRBJ2-2, with 9 bases lining up with TRBD2. From germline, CDR1 is SGHTA and CDR2 FQGNSA. The junction had 7 bases not matched to a gene; V was cut back by 1 base and J by 4 bases. CDR3 length equals 17 residues.

This clonotype has more than one count but fewer than ten. The chain is built from TRBV7-2 and TRBJ2-2; TRBD2 might be the D (5 bases). Trimming removed 5 bases from V and 6 bases from J, with 10 bases in between. This CDR3 spans 13 amino acids. The germline V gene has CDR1 SGHTA and CDR2 FQGNSA. CDR3 in amino acids: CASSTTTAGELFF. The CDR3 nucleotides are TGTGCCAGCAGCACGACTACCGCCGGGGAGCTGTTTTTT.

This chain links TRBV5-5 with TRBJ1-5; D unclear. CDR1 SGHKS and CDR2 YYEKEE come from the germline V gene (reference sequence). Trimming took off 0 bases at V and 4 bases at J, with 14 bases between the two ends. This CDR3 comprises 16 residues. In nucleotides, the CDR3 is TGTGCCAGCAGCTTGGGCCCCGGAGCCTTGAATCAGCCCCAGCATTTT. Translation: CASSLGPGALNQPQHF.

V usage is TRBV10-3 and J usage is TRBJ1-5; no firm D call. V gave up 3 bases and J gave up 6 bases, with 12 bases separating them. The CDR3 extends over 14 amino acids. CDR1 and CDR2 from the germline V gene are ENHRY and SYGVKD. This CDR3 is CAISDYRRGQPQHF. The CDR3 DNA is TGTGCCATCAGTGACTACAGACGAGGTCAGCCCCAGCATTTT.

This rearrangement joins TRBV4-1 to TRBJ1-1; no definite D call. The V end lost 4 bases, the J end lost 1 base, and 13 bases lay between the germline ends. The CDR3 spans 15 residues. Germline CDR1 reads MGHRA; CDR2 reads YSYEKL. The CDR3 coding sequence is TGCGCCAGCAGCCTCTATTCGGACTGGAACACTGAAGCTTTCTTT. The encoded protein is CASSLYSDWNTEAFF.

This chain links TRBV7-2 with TRBJ2-7, with unresolved D. Germline V gives CDR1 SGHTA, CDR2 FQGNSA. Trimming removed 4 bases from V and 6 bases from J, with 16 bases in between. The CDR3 length is 14 residues. The CDR3 sequence: CASSSTHGWGEQYV. The DNA for the CDR3 is TGTGCCAGCAGCTCCACTCACGGATGGGGCGAGCAGTACGTC.

This clonotype was found a few times. V and J are TRBV3-1 and TRBJ1-2; D is perhaps TRBD1 (5 bases). Trimming took 4 bases from V and 4 from J, leaving 13 bases between them. Germline V gene lookup returns CDR1 LGHDT and CDR2 YNNKEL (reference sequence). This CDR3 region has 14 residues. CDR3 sequence: CASSLGPGGYGYTF. The CDR3 DNA reads as TGTGCCAGCAGCCTTGGGCCGGGGGGCTATGGCTACACCTTC.

This clonotype was seen more than once but under ten times. The V gene is TRBV5-1, the J gene TRBJ2-2; 8 nucleotides agree with TRBD1. Germline values: CDR1 SGHRS, CDR2 YFSETQ. The J segment lost 0 bases and the V segment lost 0 bases, leaving 4 bases of the junction unmatched. This CDR3 has 17 residues. The CDR3 here is CASSLEGTGSNTGELFF. CDR3 coding DNA: TGCGCCAGCAGCTTGGAAGGGACAGGCTCGAACACCGGGGAGCTGTTTTTT.

There are a few counts of this clonotype. The rearrangement uses TRBV12-3 or TRBV12-4 and TRBJ2-1; 7 bases align to TRBD2. The V gene end was trimmed by 8 bases and the J gene end by 9 bases; junction bases not matched to a gene: 13. The CDR3 spans 14 residues. This CDR3 is CASGPSGPRSEQFF. The CDR3 coding sequence is TGTGCCAGCGGACCTAGCGGCCCTCGGAGTGAGCAGTTCTTC.